The 24 T cell receptor beta chains reported below all come from one sample, sequenced in a study of identical twins. Each CDR3 protein is one row after TCRdb ran MiXCR on the 5' RACE reads. The sample has about 690,000 distinct CDR3 sequences; around 5.7% are singletons. The sequencing sample was made of naive T cells sorted from blood. All receptors derive from a man between 18 and 29 years old in good health.

V and J are TRBV5-1 and TRBJ1-1; no definite D call. Germline CDR1 SGHRS, CDR2 YFSETQ. The CDR3 covers 15 residues. V lost 0 bases, J lost 1 base, and 10 bases lay in between. CDR3 nucleotide sequence: TGCGCCAGCAGCTTGGCAGCACGTACGAACACTGAAGCTTTCTTT. Its translation: CASSLAARTNTEAFF.

This clonotype was recorded at least ten times. This chain joins TRBV5-1 and TRBJ2-7, with D unresolved. This CDR3 has 14 residues. CDR1 is SGHRS, CDR2 YFSETQ, per germline. Trimming removed 0 bases from V and 4 bases from J, with 11 bases in between. In DNA, the CDR3 is TGCGCCAGCAGCTTGGCTGACAATAAATACGAGCAGTACTTC. This translates into CASSLADNKYEQYF.

On this clonotype itself: As the CDR3 is not closed by the conserved phenylalanine or tryptophan, this likely results from a read error. As DNA, the CDR3 is TGCGCCAGCAGCGTTCACCAGGGGGTCCAAGAGACCCAGTACCTC. Protein: CASSVHQGVQETQYL. The chain links TRBV4-3 to TRBJ2-5; 7 bases align to TRBD1. The V and J ends lost 5 bases and 1 base, in that order; junction bases with no gene match: 7. Germline V gene sequence: CDR1 LGHNA, CDR2 YSLEER. CDR3 length: 15 residues.

The sample holds many counts of this clonotype. The chain uses TRBV10-3 and TRBJ1-6; 7 positions agree with TRBD1. The CDR3 is 14 residues long. Germline loops: CDR1 ENHRY, CDR2 SYGVKD. The ends lost 11 bases at V and 7 bases at J; junction bases unmatched: 11. Written as DNA, the CDR3 is TGTGCCGCCAAGACAGGGAGGGAAAATTCACCCCTCCACTTT. Protein product: CAAKTGRENSPLHF.

The rearrangement uses TRBV19 and TRBJ2-3; possibly TRBD2 for D (6 bases). The length of the CDR3 is 15 residues. Trimming removed 0 bases from V and 13 bases from J, with 20 bases in between. CDR1 is LNHDA, CDR2 SQIVND, per germline (reference sequence). The CDR3 loop reads CASSIDSGAALRKYF. The CDR3 nucleotides are TGTGCCAGTAGTATAGATTCGGGAGCGGCCCTTCGAAAGTATTTT.

The genes are TRBV4-2 and TRBJ2-1; no reliable D call. This CDR3 spans 13 amino acids. Trimming removed 0 bases at V and 10 bases at J, with 10 bases between. The germline V gene has CDR1 LGHNA and CDR2 YNFKEQ. This CDR3 reads CASSQERALEQFF. The CDR3 nucleotides are TGTGCCAGCAGCCAAGAACGGGCCCTCGAGCAGTTCTTC.

This chain connects TRBV7-8 to TRBJ1-6; D call uncertain. The CDR3 is 16 residues long. V dropped 1 base and J dropped 5 bases, with 12 bases sitting between them. The germline V gene has CDR1 SGHVS and CDR2 FQNEAQ. In DNA form, the CDR3 reads TGTGCCAGCAGCTTAGGGGTTGCAGGCCATAATTCACCCCTCCACTTT. Its protein is CASSLGVAGHNSPLHF.

V gene TRBV7-9 combines with J gene TRBJ2-7; 8 bases are a match to TRBD2. The CDR3 covers 16 residues. The V gene end was trimmed by 0 bases and the J gene end by 5 bases; junction bases not matched to a gene: 9. Germline V gives CDR1 SEHNR, CDR2 FQNEAQ (reference sequence). The CDR3 region is CASSLALSGGPHEQYF. The CDR3 DNA is TGTGCCAGCAGCTTAGCCCTGTCGGGAGGGCCTCACGAGCAGTACTTC.

This clonotype appeared a few times. This CDR3 reads CASSKAGGRSSYGYTF. DNA of the CDR3: TGTGCCAGCAGCAAAGCAGGGGGACGGAGTTCCTATGGCTACACCTTC. V usage is TRBV21-1 and J usage is TRBJ1-2; the table calls TRBD1, which could not be checked here. TRBV21-1 counts as a pseudogene. The CDR3 has 16 residues.

This clonotype was seen ten or more times. V gene TRBV11-2 combines with J gene TRBJ2-3; TRBD2 might be the D (6 bases). The CDR3 is 14 amino acids. V gave up 1 base and J gave up 6 bases, with 11 bases separating them. Germline assignment: CDR1 SGHAT and CDR2 FQNNGV. CDR3 sequence reads: CASSLVPGADTQYF. The DNA for the CDR3 is TGTGCCAGCAGCTTAGTACCGGGAGCGGATACGCAGTATTTT.

The V and J genes are TRBV12-3 or TRBV12-4 and TRBJ1-5; 10 positions agree with TRBD1. The CDR3 covers 17 residues. After removal of 1 base from V and 1 base from J, the junction contained 4 bases not matched to a gene. The CDR3, as DNA: TGTGCCAGCAGTTTAGGGGACAGGGGTTTGAGCAATCAGCCCCAGCATTTT. Translated: CASSLGDRGLSNQPQHF.

This clonotype was seen at least ten times. The rearrangement joins TRBV20-1 to TRBJ2-5; 7 nucleotides agree with TRBD1. There are 15 residues in the CDR3. Germline trimming cut 8 bases from V and 4 bases from J; bases unmatched to any gene: 16. In germline, CDR1 is DFQATT, CDR2 SNEGSKA (reference sequence). As DNA, the CDR3 is TGCAGTACCTCTCGACCTGACAGGGTGTTAGAGACCCAGTACTTC. The encoded protein is CSTSRPDRVLETQYF.

This clonotype has a handful of counts. The chain has TRBV14 and TRBJ2-7, with D uncertain. V lost 0 bases to trimming and J lost 0 bases, with 12 bases between them. This CDR3 spans 16 amino acids. CDR1 and CDR2 (germline): SGHDN, FVKESK. DNA for the CDR3: TGTGCCAGCAGCCAAGAACCAGGAACATTCTCCTACGAGCAGTACTTC. Its protein is CASSQEPGTFSYEQYF.

This clonotype appeared a few times. This chain joins TRBV9 and TRBJ1-6; a weak D match, TRBD1 (5 bases). V lost 0 bases and J lost 12, with 22 bases in between. CDR3 length: 17 residues. The V gene's germline CDR1 is SGDLS and CDR2 YYNGEE. CDR3 amino acids: CASSVATGGPNSGPLHF. In DNA, the CDR3 is TGTGCCAGCAGCGTAGCTACAGGCGGACCTAATTCGGGACCCCTCCACTTT. Full variable domain (rest looked up from reference TRBV9 and TRBJ1-6): DSGVTQTPKHLITATGQRVTLRCSPRSGDLSVYWYQQSLDQGLQFLIQYYNGEERAKGNILERFSAQQFPDLHSELNLSSLELGDSALYFCASSVATGGPNSGPLHFGNGTRLTVT.

This clonotype came up many times. V and J are TRBV18 and TRBJ1-1; D gene unclear. V dropped 3 bases and J dropped 0 bases, with 8 bases sitting between them. Germline loops: CDR1 KGHSH, CDR2 LQKENI. The CDR3 spans 14 residues. CDR3 bases: TGTGCCAGCTCACCGAGCCGGATGAACACTGAAGCTTTCTTT. Translating gives CASSPSRMNTEAFF.

This clonotype was counted at least ten times. The CDR3 DNA reads TGTGCCAGCAGCCTACCGAACAATGAGCAGTTCTTC. It codes for CASSLPNNEQFF. The chain carries TRBV2 and TRBJ2-1; D unclear. Germline CDR1 reads SNHLY; CDR2 reads FYNNEI. V dropped 6 bases and J dropped 5 bases, with 8 bases sitting between them. This CDR3 spans 12 amino acids.

The rearrangement links TRBV11-2 to TRBJ2-1, with D perhaps TRBD2 (6 bases). The CDR3 sequence is 14 residues long. The germline V gene has CDR1 SGHAT and CDR2 FQNNGV. Between the trimmed V and J ends, which lost 1 base and 8 bases, there was a span of 12 bases. CDR3 residues: CASSLVGTLDEQFF. CDR3 sequence (DNA): TGTGCCAGCAGCTTAGTTGGGACTTTAGATGAGCAGTTCTTC.

The genes are TRBV4-2 and TRBJ2-1; D perhaps matches TRBD1 (6 bases). The CDR3 is made up of 14 amino acids. Germline loops: CDR1 LGHNA, CDR2 YNFKEQ. V dropped 3 bases and J dropped 4 bases, with 10 bases sitting between them. As DNA, the CDR3 is TGTGCCAGCAGCCATCCGGACAGATACAATGAGCAGTTCTTC. Protein: CASSHPDRYNEQFF.

V and J are TRBV5-6 and TRBJ2-7; TRBD1 might be the D (6 bases). V was cut by 4 bases and J by 6 bases, with 20 bases left in between. The CDR3 length is 15 residues. From germline, CDR1 is SGHDT and CDR2 YYEEEE. CDR3 loop: CASSTGTLGWVEQYF. Written as DNA, the CDR3 is TGTGCCAGCAGCACAGGGACGTTAGGCTGGGTCGAGCAGTACTTC.

This clonotype was recorded many times. The chain recombines TRBV10-3 with TRBJ2-7; 9 positions match TRBD1. V shed 6 bases and J 5 bases; nucleotides not matched to a gene: 5. Germline lookup yields CDR1 ENHRY and CDR2 SYGVKD. This CDR3 has 13 residues. The CDR3 sequence is CAISGQGRDEQYF. The CDR3 nucleotides are TGTGCCATCAGCGGACAGGGGAGAGACGAGCAGTACTTC.

The chain recombines TRBV28 with TRBJ2-7; 7 nucleotides line up with TRBD2. With 7 bases clipped from V and 1 base from J, the junction kept 10 bases outside the gene matches. CDR3 length: 15 residues. Germline CDR1 is MDHEN and CDR2 is SYDVKM. The CDR3 bases are TGTGCCAGCACCCTTCAAGCGGGACTTTCCTACGAGCAGTACTTC. It is translated as CASTLQAGLSYEQYF.

Ten or more counts support this clonotype. The V and J genes are TRBV5-1 and TRBJ2-2, with 9 positions matching TRBD1. J lost 0 bases, V lost 3 bases, and 3 bases had no gene match. Germline lookup yields CDR1 SGHRS and CDR2 YFSETQ. This CDR3 region has 16 residues. The CDR3 loop reads CASSSGQGPNTGELFF. DNA of the CDR3: TGCGCCAGCAGCTCGGGACAGGGACCGAACACCGGGGAGCTGTTTTTT.

This clonotype was seen at least ten times. CDR3 residues: CASSSGLAGDMYEQYV. In nucleotides, the CDR3 is TGTGCCAGCAGTTCGGGACTAGCGGGAGATATGTACGAGCAGTACGTC. The V and J genes are TRBV12-3 or TRBV12-4 and TRBJ2-7, with 14 nucleotides matching TRBD2. The J segment lost 4 bases and the V segment lost 4 bases, leaving 6 bases of the junction unmatched. The CDR3 is 16 amino acids.

This clonotype was seen a handful of times. J is TRBJ1-1 and V is TRBV18, with D possibly matching TRBD1 (6 bases). This CDR3 has 13 residues. CDR1 and CDR2 from the germline V gene are KGHSH and LQKENI. V lost 8 bases and J 2 bases, leaving 12 bases between the germline ends. For the CDR3, the DNA is TGTGCCAGCACAGACAGGTATAACACTGAAGCTTTCTTT. Protein sequence: CASTDRYNTEAFF.